The source of this T cell receptor beta chain is a study of siplizumab effects on memory and regulatory T cells. A single count supports this clone. Trimming pared 4 bases from V and 7 bases from J, leaving 11 bases between. The CDR3 spans 12 residues. Germline V gene data show CDR1 as SGHRS and CDR2 as YFSETQ. Produced via immunoSEQ multiplex PCR; TCRdb's table is partial and in-frame only. This sample has around 94,000 clones; roughly nine tenths occur once, and the top ten carry about 1.1%. This chain joins TRBV5-1 and TRBJ1-2; a possible D gene is TRBD1 (5 bases). The material sequenced was CD4+ T cells sorted from blood. The sequence was collected from a human donor in good health. Written as DNA, the CDR3 is TGCGCCAGCAGCACACAGGAGGGTGGCTACACCTTC. Residues: CASSTQEGGYTF.